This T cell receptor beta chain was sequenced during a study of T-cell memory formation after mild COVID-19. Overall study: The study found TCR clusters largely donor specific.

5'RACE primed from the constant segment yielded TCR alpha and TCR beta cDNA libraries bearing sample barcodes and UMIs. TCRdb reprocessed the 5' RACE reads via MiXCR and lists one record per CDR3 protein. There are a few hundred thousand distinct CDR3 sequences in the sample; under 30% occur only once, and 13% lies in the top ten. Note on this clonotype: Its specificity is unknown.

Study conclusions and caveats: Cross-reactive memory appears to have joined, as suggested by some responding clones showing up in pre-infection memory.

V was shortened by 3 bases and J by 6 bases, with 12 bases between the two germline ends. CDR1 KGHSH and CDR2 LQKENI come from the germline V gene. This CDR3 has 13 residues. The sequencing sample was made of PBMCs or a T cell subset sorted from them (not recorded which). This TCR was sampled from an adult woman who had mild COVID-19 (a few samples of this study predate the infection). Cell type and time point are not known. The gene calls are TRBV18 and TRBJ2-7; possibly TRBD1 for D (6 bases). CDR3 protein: CASSPQGGSEQYF. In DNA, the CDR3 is TGTGCCAGCTCACCCCAAGGGGGATCCGAGCAGTACTTC.